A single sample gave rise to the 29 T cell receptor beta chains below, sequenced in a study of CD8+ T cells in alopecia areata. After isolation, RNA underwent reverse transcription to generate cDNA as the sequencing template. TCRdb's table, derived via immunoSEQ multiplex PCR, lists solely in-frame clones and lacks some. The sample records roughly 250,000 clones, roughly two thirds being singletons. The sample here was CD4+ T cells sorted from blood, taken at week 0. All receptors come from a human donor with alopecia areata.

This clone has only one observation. Written as DNA, the CDR3 is TGTGCCAGCAGTACGATGACCTACAATGAGCAGTTCTTC. Translation: CASSTMTYNEQFF. The chain employs TRBV2 and TRBJ2-1; D unclear. The CDR3 is 13 residues long. In germline, CDR1 is SNHLY, CDR2 FYNNEI. V was trimmed by 5 bases and J by 2 bases, leaving 7 bases between them.

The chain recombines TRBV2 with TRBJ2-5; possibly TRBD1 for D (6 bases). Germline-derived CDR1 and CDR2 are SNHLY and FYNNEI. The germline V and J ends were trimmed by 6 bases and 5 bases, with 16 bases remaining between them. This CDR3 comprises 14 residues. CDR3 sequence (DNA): TGTGCCAGCAGGCTACAGGGTTCTTGGGAGACCCAGTACTTC. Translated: CASRLQGSWETQYF.

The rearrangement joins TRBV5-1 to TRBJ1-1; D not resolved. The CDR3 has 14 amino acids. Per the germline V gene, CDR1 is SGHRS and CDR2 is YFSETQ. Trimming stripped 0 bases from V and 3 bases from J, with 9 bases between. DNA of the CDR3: TGCGCCAGCAGCTTGGACAGACTGGACACTGAAGCTTTCTTT. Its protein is CASSLDRLDTEAFF.

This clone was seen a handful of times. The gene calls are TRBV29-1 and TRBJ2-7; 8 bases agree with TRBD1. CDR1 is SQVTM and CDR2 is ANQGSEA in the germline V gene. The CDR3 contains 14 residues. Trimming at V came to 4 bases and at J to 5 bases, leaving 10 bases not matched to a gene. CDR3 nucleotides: TGCAGCGTTGTTGGGACAGGTGTCTTCCACGAGCAGTACTTC. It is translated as CSVVGTGVFHEQYF.

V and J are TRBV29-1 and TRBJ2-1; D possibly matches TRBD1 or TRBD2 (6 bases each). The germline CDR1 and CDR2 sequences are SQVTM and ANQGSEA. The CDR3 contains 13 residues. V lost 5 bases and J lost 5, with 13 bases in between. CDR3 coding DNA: TGCAGCGTTTGGGGGGCAGAAAACAATGAGCAGTTCTTC. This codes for CSVWGAENNEQFF.

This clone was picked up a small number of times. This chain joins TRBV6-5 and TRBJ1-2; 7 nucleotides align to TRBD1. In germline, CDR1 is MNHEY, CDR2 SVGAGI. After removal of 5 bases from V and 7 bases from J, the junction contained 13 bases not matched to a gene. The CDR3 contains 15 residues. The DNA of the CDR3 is TGTGCCAGCAGTCACGGGACAGTTAAGGGCGCTGGCTACACCTTC. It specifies CASSHGTVKGAGYTF.

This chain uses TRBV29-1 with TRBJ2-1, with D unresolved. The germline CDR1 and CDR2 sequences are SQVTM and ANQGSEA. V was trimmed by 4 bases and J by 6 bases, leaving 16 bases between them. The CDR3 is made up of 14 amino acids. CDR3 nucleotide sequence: TGCAGCGTTGCCCCCGGAAGGCTGGGCAATGAGCAGTTCTTC. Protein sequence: CSVAPGRLGNEQFF.

This chain's CDR3 is CASSLAHTNTATYEQYF. Here the CDR3 DNA reads TGTGCCAGCAGCTTAGCACACACCAACACAGCCACCTACGAGCAGTACTTC. The V and J genes are TRBV7-8 and TRBJ2-7; D not resolved. V shed 0 bases and J shed 2 bases, with 17 bases lying between them. Germline-derived CDR1 and CDR2 are SGHVS and FQNEAQ. The CDR3 length is 17 residues.

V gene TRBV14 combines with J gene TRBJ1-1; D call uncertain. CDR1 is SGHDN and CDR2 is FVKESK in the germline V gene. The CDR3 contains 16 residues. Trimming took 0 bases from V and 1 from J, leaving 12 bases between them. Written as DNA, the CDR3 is TGTGCCAGCAGCCAAGATGATCGGCAGCAGAACACTGAAGCTTTCTTT. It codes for CASSQDDRQQNTEAFF.

The CDR3 DNA reads as TGTGCCAGCTCACCAGCCAGGGAGACCCAGTACTTC. This gives the protein CASSPARETQYF. The rearrangement joins TRBV18 to TRBJ2-5; no firm D call. Germline V gene sequence: CDR1 KGHSH, CDR2 LQKENI. This CDR3 region has 12 residues. Deletions cut 2 bases from V and 5 bases from J, with 6 bases between.

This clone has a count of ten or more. The CDR3 region has the DNA TGTGCCATCAGCCCTAGGGGGGTGCAAGAGACCCAGTACTTC. This sequence encodes CAISPRGVQETQYF. The rearrangement uses TRBV10-3 and TRBJ2-5, with D perhaps TRBD1 or TRBD2 (6 bases each). Germline V gene data show CDR1 as ENHRY and CDR2 as SYGVKD. The CDR3 is 14 residues long. V was trimmed by 6 bases and J by 2 bases, leaving 13 bases between them.

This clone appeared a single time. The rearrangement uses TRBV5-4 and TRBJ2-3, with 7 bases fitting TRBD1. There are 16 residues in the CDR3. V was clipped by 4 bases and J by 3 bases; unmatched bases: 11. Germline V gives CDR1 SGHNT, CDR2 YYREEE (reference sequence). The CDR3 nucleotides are TGTGCCAGCAGCCTAGGGACAGCCCAGGGGACAGATACGCAGTATTTT. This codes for CASSLGTAQGTDTQYF.

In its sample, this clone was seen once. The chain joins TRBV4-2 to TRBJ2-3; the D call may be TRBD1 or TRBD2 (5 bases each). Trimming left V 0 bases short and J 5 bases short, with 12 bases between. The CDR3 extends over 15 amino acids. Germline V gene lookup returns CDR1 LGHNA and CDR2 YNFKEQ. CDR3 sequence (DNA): TGTGCCAGCAGCCAAGAGGGGGATGTGAAAGATACGCAGTATTTT. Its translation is CASSQEGDVKDTQYF.

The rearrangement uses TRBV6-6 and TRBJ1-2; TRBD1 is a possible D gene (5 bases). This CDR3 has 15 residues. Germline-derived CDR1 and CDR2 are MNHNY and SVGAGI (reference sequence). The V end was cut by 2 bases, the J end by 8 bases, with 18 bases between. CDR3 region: CASSYTTLGGAGYTF. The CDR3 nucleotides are TGTGCCAGCAGTTACACGACCCTGGGAGGGGCAGGCTACACCTTC.

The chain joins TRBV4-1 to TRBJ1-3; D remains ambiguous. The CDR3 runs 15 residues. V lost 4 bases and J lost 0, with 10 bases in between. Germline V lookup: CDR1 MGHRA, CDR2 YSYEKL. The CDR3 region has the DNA TGCGCCAGCAGCCCTTTGGGCCTCTCTGGAAACACCATATATTTT. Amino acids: CASSPLGLSGNTIYF.

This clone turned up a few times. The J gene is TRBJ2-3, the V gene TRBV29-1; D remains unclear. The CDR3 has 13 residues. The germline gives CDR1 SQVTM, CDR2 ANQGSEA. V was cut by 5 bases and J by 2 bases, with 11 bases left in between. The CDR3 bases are TGCAGCGTTTGGCTGACGGTCACAGATACGCAGTATTTT. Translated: CSVWLTVTDTQYF.

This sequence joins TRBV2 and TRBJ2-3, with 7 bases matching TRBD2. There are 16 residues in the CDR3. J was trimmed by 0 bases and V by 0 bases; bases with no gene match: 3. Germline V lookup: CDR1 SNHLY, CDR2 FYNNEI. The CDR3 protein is CASSEALGGSTDTQYF. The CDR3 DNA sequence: TGTGCCAGCAGTGAAGCGCTGGGGGGGAGCACAGATACGCAGTATTTT.

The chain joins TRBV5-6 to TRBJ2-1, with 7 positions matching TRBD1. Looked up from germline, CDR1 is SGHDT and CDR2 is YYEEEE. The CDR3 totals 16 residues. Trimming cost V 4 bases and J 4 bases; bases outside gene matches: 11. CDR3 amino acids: CASSPGQPGRYNEQFF. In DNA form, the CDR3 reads TGTGCCAGCAGCCCGGGACAGCCGGGGAGATACAATGAGCAGTTCTTC.

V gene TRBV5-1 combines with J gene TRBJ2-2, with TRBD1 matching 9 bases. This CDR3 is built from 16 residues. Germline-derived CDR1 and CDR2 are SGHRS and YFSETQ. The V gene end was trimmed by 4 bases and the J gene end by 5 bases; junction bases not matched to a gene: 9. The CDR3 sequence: CASSTGQGLGTGELFF. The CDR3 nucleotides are TGCGCCAGCAGCACCGGACAGGGGTTAGGAACCGGGGAGCTGTTTTTT.

CDR3 residues: CASSPGSKSYTF. Written as DNA, the CDR3 is TGCGCCAGCAGCCCGGGAAGCAAGAGCTACACCTTC. The V and J genes are TRBV5-1 and TRBJ1-2; D is unresolved. The length of the CDR3 is 12 residues. Deletions cut 4 bases from V and 9 bases from J, with 13 bases between. CDR1 and CDR2 from the germline V gene are SGHRS and YFSETQ.

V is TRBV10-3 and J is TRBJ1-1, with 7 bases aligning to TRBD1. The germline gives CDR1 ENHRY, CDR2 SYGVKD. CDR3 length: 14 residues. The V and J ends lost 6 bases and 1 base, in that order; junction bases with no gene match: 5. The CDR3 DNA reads TGTGCCATCAGGTTGACAGGGCCGAACACTGAAGCTTTCTTT. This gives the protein CAIRLTGPNTEAFF.

The CDR3 is CASRTTSGYNEQFF. For the CDR3, the DNA is TGTGCCAGCAGGACGACTAGCGGCTACAATGAGCAGTTCTTC. J is TRBJ2-1 and V is TRBV6-1; TRBD2 agrees at 9 bases. The CDR3 is made up of 14 amino acids. CDR1 is MNHNS and CDR2 is SASEGT in the germline V gene. V was pared by 6 bases and J by 3 bases, with 3 bases of the junction left unmatched.

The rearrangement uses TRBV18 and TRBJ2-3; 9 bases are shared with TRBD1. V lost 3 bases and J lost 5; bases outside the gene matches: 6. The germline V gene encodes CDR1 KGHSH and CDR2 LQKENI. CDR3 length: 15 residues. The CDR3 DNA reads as TGTGCCAGCTCACCTGCGGGACAGGGAGGAGATACGCAGTATTTT. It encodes CASSPAGQGGDTQYF.

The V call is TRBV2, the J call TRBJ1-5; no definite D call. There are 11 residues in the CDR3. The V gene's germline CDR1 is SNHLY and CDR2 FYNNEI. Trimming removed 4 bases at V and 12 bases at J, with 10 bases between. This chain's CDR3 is CASSVGRHQHF. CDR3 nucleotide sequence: TGTGCCAGCAGTGTAGGTCGTCACCAGCATTTT. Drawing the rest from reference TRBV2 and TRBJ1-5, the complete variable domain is EPEVTQTPSHQVTQMGQEVILRCVPISNHLYFYWYRQILGQKVEFLVSFYNNEISEKSEIFDDQFSVERPDGSNFTLKIRSTKLEDSAMYFCASSVGRHQHFGDGTRLSIL.

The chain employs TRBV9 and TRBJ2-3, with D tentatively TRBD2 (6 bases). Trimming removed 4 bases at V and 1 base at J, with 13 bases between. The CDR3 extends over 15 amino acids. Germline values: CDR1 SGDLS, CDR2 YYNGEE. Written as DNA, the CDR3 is TGTGCCAGCAGCACCACCGAGCGGGGCACAGATACGCAGTATTTT. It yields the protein CASSTTERGTDTQYF.

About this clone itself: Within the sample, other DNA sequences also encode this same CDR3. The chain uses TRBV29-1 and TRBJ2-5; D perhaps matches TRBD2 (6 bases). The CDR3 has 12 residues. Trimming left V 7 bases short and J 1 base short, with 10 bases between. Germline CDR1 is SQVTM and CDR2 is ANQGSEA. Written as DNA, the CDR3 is TGCAGCGGTGGGACTGGCCAAGAGACCCAGTACTTC. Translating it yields CSGGTGQETQYF.

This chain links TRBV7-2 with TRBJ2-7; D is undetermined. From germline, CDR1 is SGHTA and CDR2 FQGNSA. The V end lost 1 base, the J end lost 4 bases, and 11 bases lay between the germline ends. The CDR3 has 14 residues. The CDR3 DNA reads TGTGCCAGCAGCTTAGAGGTCAGAAATTACGAGCAGTACTTC. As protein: CASSLEVRNYEQYF.

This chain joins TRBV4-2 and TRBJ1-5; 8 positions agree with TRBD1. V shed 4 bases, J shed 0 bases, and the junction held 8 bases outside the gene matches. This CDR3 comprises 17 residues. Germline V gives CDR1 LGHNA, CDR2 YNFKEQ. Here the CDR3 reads CASSLGQGQDSNQPQHF. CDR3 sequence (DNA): TGTGCCAGCAGCCTAGGACAGGGACAGGATAGCAATCAGCCCCAGCATTTT.

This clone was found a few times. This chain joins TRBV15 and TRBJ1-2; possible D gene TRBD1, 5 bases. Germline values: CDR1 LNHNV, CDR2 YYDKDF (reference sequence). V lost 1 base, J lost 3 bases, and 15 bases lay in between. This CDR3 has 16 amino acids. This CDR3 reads CATSRGVAVGDYGYTF. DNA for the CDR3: TGTGCCACCAGCAGAGGGGTGGCCGTAGGGGACTATGGCTACACCTTC.